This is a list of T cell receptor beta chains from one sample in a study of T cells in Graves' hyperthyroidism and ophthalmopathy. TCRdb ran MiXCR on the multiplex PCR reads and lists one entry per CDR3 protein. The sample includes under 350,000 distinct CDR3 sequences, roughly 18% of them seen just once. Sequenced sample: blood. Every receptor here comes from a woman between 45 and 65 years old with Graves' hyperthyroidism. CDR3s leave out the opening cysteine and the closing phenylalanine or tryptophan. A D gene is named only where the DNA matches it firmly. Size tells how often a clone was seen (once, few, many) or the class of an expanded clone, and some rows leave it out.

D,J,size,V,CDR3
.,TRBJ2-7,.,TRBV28,ASSLDISYEQY
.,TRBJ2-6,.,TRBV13,ASSLMRAGSGANVLT
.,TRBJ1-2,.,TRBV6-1,ASSEAGYGYT
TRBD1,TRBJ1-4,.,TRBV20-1,SAFRTGDEKLF
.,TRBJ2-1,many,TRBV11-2,ASSLYSRDEQF
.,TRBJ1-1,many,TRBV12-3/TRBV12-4,ASKLPYTEAF
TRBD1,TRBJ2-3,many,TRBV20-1,SAYTGTGTDTQY
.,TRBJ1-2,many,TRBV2,ASTEGGGGYT
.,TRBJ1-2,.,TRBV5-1,ASSLSPPPGTYYT
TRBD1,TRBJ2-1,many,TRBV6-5,ASSYADRVDNEQF
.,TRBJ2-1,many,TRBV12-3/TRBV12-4,ASSPLNWSSYNEQF
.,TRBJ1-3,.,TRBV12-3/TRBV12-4,ASSFVAGRNTIY
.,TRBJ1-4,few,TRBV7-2,ASSPIDAEKLF
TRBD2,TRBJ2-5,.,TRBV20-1,SARAFERLAEETQY
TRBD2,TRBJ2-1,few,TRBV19,ASKTSGGLGIWEQF
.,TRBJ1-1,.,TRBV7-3,GSSFFEWTEAF
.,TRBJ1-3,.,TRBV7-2,ASSQQGSGNTIY
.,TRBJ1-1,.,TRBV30,AWSTNWGRAF
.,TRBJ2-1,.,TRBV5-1,ASKLEGANEQF
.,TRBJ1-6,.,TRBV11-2,AGAVSSYNSPLH
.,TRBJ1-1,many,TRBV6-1,ASSEPFVMRNTEAF
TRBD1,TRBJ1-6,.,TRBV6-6,ASGYRGENSPLH
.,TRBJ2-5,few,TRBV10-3,AISESSLALPETQY
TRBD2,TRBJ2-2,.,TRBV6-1,ASSRPGLAGNTGELF
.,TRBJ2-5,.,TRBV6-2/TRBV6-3,ASSFTSQGWETQY
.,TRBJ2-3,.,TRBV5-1,ASSFTGTDGAQY
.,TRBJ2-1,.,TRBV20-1,SARAAISYNEQF
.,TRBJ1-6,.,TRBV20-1,SARDTREHSPLH
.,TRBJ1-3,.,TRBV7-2,ASSLVVTATFSGNTIY
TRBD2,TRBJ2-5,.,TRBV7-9,ASSFDSGGQETQY
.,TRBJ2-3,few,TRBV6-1,ASSGIMSDTQY
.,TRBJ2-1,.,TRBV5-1,ASSLEQGGNEQF
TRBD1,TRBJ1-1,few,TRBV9,ASSVDSGGAEAF
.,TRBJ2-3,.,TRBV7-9,AFWVERKGRDTQY
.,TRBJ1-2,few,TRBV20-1,SAPRPQGNYGYT
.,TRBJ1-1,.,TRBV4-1,ASSPLGGENTEAF
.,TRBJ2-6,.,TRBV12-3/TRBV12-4,ASSFNRQGLLSSGANVLT
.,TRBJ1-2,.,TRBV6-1,ASKKDSLNYGYT
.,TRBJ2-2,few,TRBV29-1,SVEDGGANTGELF
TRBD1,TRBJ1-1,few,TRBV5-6,ASSTWTGGEAF
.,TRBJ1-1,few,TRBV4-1,ASSQEGVGEAF
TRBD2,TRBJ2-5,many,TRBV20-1,SAPIPGLAYQETQY
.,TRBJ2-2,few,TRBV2,ASNPGTTGELF
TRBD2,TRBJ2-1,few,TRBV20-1,SAPLAGGNGQF
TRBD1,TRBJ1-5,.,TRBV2,ASSLTGGVGQPQH
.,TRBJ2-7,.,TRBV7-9,ASSIDSYEQY
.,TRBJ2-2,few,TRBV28,ASSPFPRTVNTGELF
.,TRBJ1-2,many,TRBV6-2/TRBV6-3,ASRKDGNYGYT
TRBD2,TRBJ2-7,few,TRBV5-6,ASSLVIAGDEQY
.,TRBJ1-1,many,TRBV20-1,SASTGGVTEAF
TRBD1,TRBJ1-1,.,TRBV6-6,ASSYSSRGRVAF
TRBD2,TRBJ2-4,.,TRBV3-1,ASSRTPTSGQNIQY
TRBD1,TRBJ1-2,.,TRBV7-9,ASSLEQGSGYT
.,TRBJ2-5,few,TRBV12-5,ASGLVQQETQY
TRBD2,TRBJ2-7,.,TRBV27,ASKKTSGSEQY
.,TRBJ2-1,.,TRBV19,ASSKLPFEGFTYNEQF
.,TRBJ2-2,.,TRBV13,ASSRGGGELF
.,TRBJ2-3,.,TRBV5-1,ASSLDRTATDTQY